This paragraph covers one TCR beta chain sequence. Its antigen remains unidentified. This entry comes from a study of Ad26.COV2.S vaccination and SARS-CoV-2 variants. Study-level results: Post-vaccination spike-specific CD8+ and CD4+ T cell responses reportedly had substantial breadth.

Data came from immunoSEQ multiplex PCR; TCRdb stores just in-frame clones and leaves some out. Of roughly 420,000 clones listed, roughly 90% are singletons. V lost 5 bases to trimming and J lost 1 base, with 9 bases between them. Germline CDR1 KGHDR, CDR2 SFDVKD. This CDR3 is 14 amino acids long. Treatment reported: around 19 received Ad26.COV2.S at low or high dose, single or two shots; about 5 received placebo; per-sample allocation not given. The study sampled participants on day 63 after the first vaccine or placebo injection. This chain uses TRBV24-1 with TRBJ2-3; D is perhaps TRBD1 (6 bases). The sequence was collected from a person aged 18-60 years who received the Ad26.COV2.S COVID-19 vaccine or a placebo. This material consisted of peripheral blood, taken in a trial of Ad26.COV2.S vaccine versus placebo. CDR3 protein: CATSVPGGTDTQYF. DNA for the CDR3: TGTGCCACCAGTGTCCCAGGGGGCACAGATACGCAGTATTTT.